A selection of T cell receptor beta chains follows, all from one sample in a study of blood T cell repertoires in COVID-19. Assay: immunoSEQ multiplex PCR; the TCRdb copy retains only in-frame clones and omits some. The sample shows around 70,000 clones, 91% of them seen only once. Specimen: peripheral blood. These receptors came from an older woman with active COVID-19. CDR3s include the opening cysteine and the closing phenylalanine or tryptophan. The order of the fields is J gene, V gene, clone size, D gene, CDR3 protein, CDR3 DNA. A D gene is named only where the DNA matches it firmly. For some rows the clone size is stated as once, few or many, or as a class when expanded; others skip it.

j_gene: TRBJ2-7; v_gene: TRBV7-9; abundance: .; d_gene: .; CDR3aa: CASSLAGAGAGEQYF; CDR3nt: TGTGCCAGCAGCTTAGCGGGGGCAGGGGCAGGGGAGCAGTACTTC
j_gene: TRBJ2-1; v_gene: TRBV7-2; abundance: .; d_gene: .; CDR3aa: CASSLAPAWSRDNEQFF; CDR3nt: TGTGCCAGCAGCTTAGCCCCAGCTTGGTCGAGGGACAATGAGCAGTTCTTC
j_gene: TRBJ1-2; v_gene: TRBV5-4; abundance: .; d_gene: .; CDR3aa: CASTPPSQNYGYTF; CDR3nt: TGTGCCAGCACCCCACCCAGTCAAAATTATGGCTACACCTTC
j_gene: TRBJ1-6; v_gene: TRBV28; abundance: .; d_gene: .; CDR3aa: CAAGDVRGSPLHF; CDR3nt: TGTGCCGCCGGGGATGTCAGAGGTTCACCCCTCCACTTT
j_gene: TRBJ1-2; v_gene: TRBV6-6; abundance: .; d_gene: .; CDR3aa: CASSGGRGGYTF; CDR3nt: TGTGCCAGCAGTGGGGGGAGAGGTGGCTACACCTTC
j_gene: TRBJ2-4; v_gene: TRBV28; abundance: .; d_gene: .; CDR3aa: CASSPPGLKLAKNIQYF; CDR3nt: TGTGCCAGCAGTCCCCCGGGACTCAAGCTAGCCAAAAACATTCAGTACTTC
j_gene: TRBJ2-4; v_gene: TRBV18; abundance: .; d_gene: .; CDR3aa: CASGPGSKNIQYF; CDR3nt: TGTGCCAGCGGGCCTGGGTCCAAAAACATTCAGTACTTC
j_gene: TRBJ2-7; v_gene: TRBV11-2; abundance: .; d_gene: .; CDR3aa: CASSSFYEQYF; CDR3nt: TGTGCCAGCAGCTCCTTCTACGAGCAGTACTTC
j_gene: TRBJ2-7; v_gene: TRBV11-2; abundance: .; d_gene: TRBD1; CDR3aa: CASRSGTADYEQYF; CDR3nt: TGTGCCAGCAGATCTGGGACAGCGGATTACGAGCAGTACTTC
j_gene: TRBJ2-2; v_gene: TRBV7-2; abundance: .; d_gene: TRBD1; CDR3aa: CASSFRGWANTGELFF; CDR3nt: TGTGCCAGCAGCTTCAGGGGGTGGGCGAACACCGGGGAGCTGTTTTTT
j_gene: TRBJ2-1; v_gene: TRBV27; abundance: few; d_gene: .; CDR3aa: CASSYSGGYNEQFF; CDR3nt: TGTGCCAGCAGTTACTCCGGGGGCTACAATGAGCAGTTCTTC
j_gene: TRBJ2-1; v_gene: TRBV9; abundance: .; d_gene: TRBD2; CDR3aa: CASSVGGRAGDNEQFF; CDR3nt: TGTGCCAGCAGCGTAGGCGGGAGGGCCGGGGACAATGAGCAGTTCTTC
j_gene: TRBJ1-3; v_gene: TRBV30; abundance: .; d_gene: .; CDR3aa: CAWGGSGNTIYF; CDR3nt: TGTGCCTGGGGCGGCTCTGGAAACACCATATATTTT
j_gene: TRBJ2-2; v_gene: TRBV29-1; abundance: .; d_gene: TRBD2; CDR3aa: CSVRELGNTGELFF; CDR3nt: TGCAGCGTGCGGGAGTTAGGGAACACCGGGGAGCTGTTTTTT
j_gene: TRBJ2-6; v_gene: TRBV7-9; abundance: .; d_gene: .; CDR3aa: CASSLSGSGANVLTF; CDR3nt: TGTGCCAGCAGCTTATCAGGATCCGGGGCCAACGTCCTGACTTTC
j_gene: TRBJ2-5; v_gene: TRBV6-5; abundance: few; d_gene: .; CDR3aa: CASSWAGWETQYF; CDR3nt: TGTGCCAGCAGTTGGGCAGGGTGGGAGACCCAGTACTTC
j_gene: TRBJ1-2; v_gene: TRBV19; abundance: .; d_gene: .; CDR3aa: CASSMEGRNGYTF; CDR3nt: TGTGCCAGTAGTATGGAGGGTCGCAATGGCTACACCTTC
j_gene: TRBJ2-2; v_gene: TRBV19; abundance: .; d_gene: TRBD1; CDR3aa: CASSSTGQGIRNTGELFF; CDR3nt: TGTGCCAGTAGTAGTACGGGACAGGGGATACGGAACACCGGGGAGCTGTTTTTT
j_gene: TRBJ1-5; v_gene: TRBV7-9; abundance: few; d_gene: .; CDR3aa: CASTNRRDSNQPQHF; CDR3nt: TGTGCCAGCACCAACAGGAGGGATAGCAATCAGCCCCAGCATTTT
j_gene: TRBJ2-1; v_gene: TRBV10-2; abundance: once; d_gene: .; CDR3aa: CASSESTGLIEDEQFF; CDR3nt: TGCGCCAGCAGTGAGTCGACTGGACTTATCGAAGATGAGCAGTTCTTC
j_gene: TRBJ1-1; v_gene: TRBV19; abundance: .; d_gene: .; CDR3aa: CASSINGGAGSEAFF; CDR3nt: TGTGCCAGTAGTATAAACGGGGGAGCAGGGTCTGAAGCTTTCTTT
j_gene: TRBJ2-5; v_gene: TRBV5-1; abundance: .; d_gene: .; CDR3aa: CASHPGSQETQYF; CDR3nt: TGCGCCAGCCACCCCGGGAGCCAAGAGACCCAGTACTTC
j_gene: TRBJ2-3; v_gene: TRBV9; abundance: .; d_gene: TRBD2; CDR3aa: CASRDRDYGTDTQYF; CDR3nt: TGTGCCAGCAGGGACCGGGACTACGGCACAGATACGCAGTATTTT
j_gene: TRBJ1-1; v_gene: TRBV28; abundance: .; d_gene: .; CDR3aa: CASERLWTPLDTEAFF; CDR3nt: TGTGCCAGTGAGAGACTATGGACTCCTTTGGACACTGAAGCTTTCTTT
j_gene: TRBJ2-7; v_gene: TRBV14; abundance: .; d_gene: .; CDR3aa: CASIPTAVVRVSYEQYF; CDR3nt: TGTGCCAGCATCCCAACGGCGGTCGTCCGAGTGTCCTACGAGCAGTACTTC
j_gene: TRBJ1-5; v_gene: TRBV18; abundance: .; d_gene: TRBD1; CDR3aa: CASSPPTGGLIQPQHF; CDR3nt: TGTGCCAGCTCACCACCGACAGGGGGTCTGATTCAGCCCCAGCATTTT
j_gene: TRBJ2-5; v_gene: TRBV5-6; abundance: .; d_gene: .; CDR3aa: CASGIRGSQETQYF; CDR3nt: TGTGCCAGCGGTATACGAGGGTCTCAAGAGACCCAGTACTTC
j_gene: TRBJ2-7; v_gene: TRBV4-1; abundance: .; d_gene: .; CDR3aa: CASSPTIDYEQYF; CDR3nt: TGCGCCAGCAGCCCAACTATAGACTACGAGCAGTACTTC
j_gene: TRBJ2-1; v_gene: TRBV28; abundance: once; d_gene: .; CDR3aa: CASLTRVNEQFF; CDR3nt: TGTGCCAGCTTAACCAGGGTCAATGAGCAGTTCTTC
j_gene: TRBJ1-1; v_gene: TRBV11-2; abundance: .; d_gene: .; CDR3aa: CASSQLQTNTEAFF; CDR3nt: TGTGCCAGCAGCCAGCTACAGACGAACACTGAAGCTTTCTTT
j_gene: TRBJ1-5; v_gene: TRBV10-2; abundance: .; d_gene: TRBD1; CDR3aa: CASSETGVGQPQHF; CDR3nt: TGCGCCAGCAGTGAGACAGGGGTGGGACAGCCCCAGCATTTT
j_gene: TRBJ2-7; v_gene: TRBV18; abundance: .; d_gene: TRBD1; CDR3aa: CASSPPTGDYEQYF; CDR3nt: TGTGCCAGCTCACCACCGACAGGGGACTACGAGCAGTACTTC
j_gene: TRBJ2-6; v_gene: TRBV7-9; abundance: .; d_gene: TRBD1; CDR3aa: CASSVGQIDSGANVLTF; CDR3nt: TGTGCCAGCAGCGTGGGACAGATCGACTCTGGGGCCAACGTCCTGACTTTC
j_gene: TRBJ2-5; v_gene: TRBV18; abundance: .; d_gene: .; CDR3aa: CASSPIARETQYF; CDR3nt: TGTGCCAGCTCACCAATTGCTAGAGAGACCCAGTACTTC
j_gene: TRBJ2-7; v_gene: TRBV18; abundance: .; d_gene: .; CDR3aa: CASSPPTRYEQYF; CDR3nt: TGTGCCAGCTCACCCCCCACTAGGTACGAGCAGTACTTC
j_gene: TRBJ1-4; v_gene: TRBV11-2; abundance: once; d_gene: .; CDR3aa: CASSGGLNEKLFF; CDR3nt: TGTGCCAGCAGCGGGGGACTCAATGAAAAACTGTTTTTT
j_gene: TRBJ1-1; v_gene: TRBV3-1/TRBV3-2; abundance: few; d_gene: .; CDR3aa: CASRGGTEAFF; CDR3nt: TGTGCCAGCAGAGGCGGGACTGAAGCTTTCTTT
j_gene: TRBJ1-1; v_gene: TRBV11-2; abundance: .; d_gene: .; CDR3aa: CASSSSAGDTEAFF; CDR3nt: TGTGCCAGCAGCTCATCGGCAGGGGATACTGAAGCTTTCTTT
j_gene: TRBJ1-2; v_gene: TRBV5-1; abundance: .; d_gene: .; CDR3aa: CASSPPGVGGYTF; CDR3nt: TGCGCCAGCAGCCCACCAGGGGTAGGTGGCTACACCTTC
j_gene: TRBJ2-3; v_gene: TRBV7-6; abundance: .; d_gene: .; CDR3aa: CASSSGGSTDTQYF; CDR3nt: TGTGCCAGCAGCTCCGGGGGTAGCACAGATACGCAGTATTTT
j_gene: TRBJ1-5; v_gene: TRBV19; abundance: .; d_gene: .; CDR3aa: CSAGPQHF; CDR3nt: TGTTCCGCGGGGCCCCAGCATTTT
j_gene: TRBJ2-2; v_gene: TRBV19; abundance: .; d_gene: .; CDR3aa: CASTRTEDTGELFF; CDR3nt: TGTGCCAGTACACGGACTGAAGACACCGGGGAGCTGTTTTTT
j_gene: TRBJ2-5; v_gene: TRBV6-2/TRBV6-3; abundance: .; d_gene: TRBD2; CDR3aa: CASSQVRGIAGIQETQYF; CDR3nt: TGTGCCAGCAGCCAAGTAAGAGGGATAGCGGGAATACAAGAGACCCAGTACTTC
j_gene: TRBJ1-1; v_gene: TRBV4-1; abundance: .; d_gene: TRBD1; CDR3aa: CASSLGQGTEAFF; CDR3nt: TGCGCCAGCAGCCTGGGACAGGGCACTGAAGCTTTCTTT
j_gene: TRBJ1-1; v_gene: TRBV28; abundance: .; d_gene: .; CDR3aa: CASRSGGVNTEAFF; CDR3nt: TGTGCCAGCAGGTCGGGGGGGGTGAACACTGAAGCTTTCTTT
j_gene: TRBJ2-3; v_gene: TRBV7-9; abundance: .; d_gene: .; CDR3aa: CASSEGDTHTDTQYF; CDR3nt: TGTGCCAGCAGCGAGGGGGACACGCACACAGATACGCAGTATTTT
j_gene: TRBJ2-2; v_gene: TRBV5-1; abundance: .; d_gene: .; CDR3aa: CASSLVLTNTGELFF; CDR3nt: TGCGCCAGCAGCTTGGTACTAACAAACACCGGGGAGCTGTTTTTT
j_gene: TRBJ1-4; v_gene: TRBV5-4; abundance: .; d_gene: .; CDR3aa: CASSYGPGGARNEKLFF; CDR3nt: TGTGCCAGCAGCTATGGGCCGGGGGGGGCAAGAAATGAAAAACTGTTTTTT
j_gene: TRBJ2-2; v_gene: TRBV2; abundance: .; d_gene: .; CDR3aa: CASRRTEETGELFF; CDR3nt: TGTGCCAGCAGACGAACCGAAGAGACCGGGGAGCTGTTTTTT
j_gene: TRBJ1-6; v_gene: TRBV28; abundance: .; d_gene: .; CDR3aa: CASSTRTGESPLHF; CDR3nt: TGTGCCAGCAGTACGCGGACCGGGGAGTCACCCCTCCACTTT
j_gene: TRBJ2-1; v_gene: TRBV4-2; abundance: .; d_gene: TRBD2; CDR3aa: CASSQRLLAGDNEQFF; CDR3nt: TGTGCCAGCAGCCAAAGATTACTAGCGGGAGATAATGAGCAGTTCTTC
j_gene: TRBJ2-6; v_gene: TRBV6-5; abundance: .; d_gene: .; CDR3aa: CASSIRDPGANVLTF; CDR3nt: TGTGCCAGCAGTATCAGGGATCCCGGGGCCAACGTCCTGACTTTC
j_gene: TRBJ1-2; v_gene: TRBV18; abundance: .; d_gene: TRBD1; CDR3aa: CASSPSGTGDGYTF; CDR3nt: TGTGCCAGCTCACCCTCCGGGACAGGGGACGGCTACACCTTC
j_gene: TRBJ2-6; v_gene: TRBV4-1; abundance: .; d_gene: TRBD1; CDR3aa: CASSQDRGQGFSGANVLTF; CDR3nt: TGCGCCAGCAGCCAAGATCGGGGACAGGGCTTCTCTGGGGCCAACGTCCTGACTTTC
j_gene: TRBJ2-1; v_gene: TRBV18; abundance: .; d_gene: TRBD1; CDR3aa: CASSPPGQSSYNEQFF; CDR3nt: TGTGCCAGCTCACCACCGGGACAGAGCTCCTACAATGAGCAGTTCTTC
j_gene: TRBJ1-5; v_gene: TRBV28; abundance: .; d_gene: .; CDR3aa: CASSLVERGGFQPQHF; CDR3nt: TGTGCCAGCAGTTTGGTCGAAAGGGGGGGCTTTCAGCCCCAGCATTTT
j_gene: TRBJ2-7; v_gene: TRBV7-2; abundance: .; d_gene: TRBD2; CDR3aa: CASSSGWREGRYEQYF; CDR3nt: TGTGCCAGCAGCTCCGGGTGGCGGGAGGGCCGTTACGAGCAGTACTTC